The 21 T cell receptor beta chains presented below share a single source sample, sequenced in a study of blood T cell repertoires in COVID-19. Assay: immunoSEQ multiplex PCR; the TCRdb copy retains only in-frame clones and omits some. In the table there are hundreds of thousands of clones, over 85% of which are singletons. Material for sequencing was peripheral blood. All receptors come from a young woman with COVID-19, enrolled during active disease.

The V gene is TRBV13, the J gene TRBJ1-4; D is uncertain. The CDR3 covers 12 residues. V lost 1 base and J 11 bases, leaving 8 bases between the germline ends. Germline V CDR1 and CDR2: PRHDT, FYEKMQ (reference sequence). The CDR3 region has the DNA TGTGCCAGCAGCTTAGCGTCGTATAAACTGTTTTTT. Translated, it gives CASSLASYKLFF.

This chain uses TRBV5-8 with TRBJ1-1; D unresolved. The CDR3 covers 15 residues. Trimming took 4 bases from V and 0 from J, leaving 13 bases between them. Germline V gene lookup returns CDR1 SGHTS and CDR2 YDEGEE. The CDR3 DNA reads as TGTGCCAGCAGCGATCCGACGGAGATGAACACTGAAGCTTTCTTT. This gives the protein CASSDPTEMNTEAFF.

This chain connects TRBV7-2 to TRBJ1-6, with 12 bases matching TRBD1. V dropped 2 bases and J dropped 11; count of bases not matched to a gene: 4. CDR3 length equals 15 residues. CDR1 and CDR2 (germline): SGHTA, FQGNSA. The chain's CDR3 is CASSLIGTGGAPLHF. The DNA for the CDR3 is TGTGCCAGCAGCTTAATAGGGACAGGGGGCGCACCCCTCCACTTT.

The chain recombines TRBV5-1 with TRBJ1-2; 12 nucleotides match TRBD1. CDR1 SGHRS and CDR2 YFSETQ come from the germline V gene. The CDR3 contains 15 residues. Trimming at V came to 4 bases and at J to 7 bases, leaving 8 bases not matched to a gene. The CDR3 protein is CASSPGGQGASGYTF. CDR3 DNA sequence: TGCGCCAGCAGCCCCGGGGGACAGGGGGCAAGTGGCTACACCTTC.

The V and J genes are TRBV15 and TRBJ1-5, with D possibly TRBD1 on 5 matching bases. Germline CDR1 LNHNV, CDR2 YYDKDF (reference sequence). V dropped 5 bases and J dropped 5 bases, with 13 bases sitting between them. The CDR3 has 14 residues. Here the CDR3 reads CATSQNGGYQPQHF. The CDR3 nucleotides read TGTGCCACCAGCCAAAACGGGGGGTATCAGCCCCAGCATTTT.

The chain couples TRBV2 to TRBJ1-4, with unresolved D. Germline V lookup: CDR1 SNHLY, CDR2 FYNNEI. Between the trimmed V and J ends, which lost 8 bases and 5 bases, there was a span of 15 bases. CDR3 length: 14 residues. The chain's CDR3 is CASRVEAANEKLFF. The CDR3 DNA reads TGTGCCAGCCGTGTGGAGGCAGCAAATGAAAAACTGTTTTTT.

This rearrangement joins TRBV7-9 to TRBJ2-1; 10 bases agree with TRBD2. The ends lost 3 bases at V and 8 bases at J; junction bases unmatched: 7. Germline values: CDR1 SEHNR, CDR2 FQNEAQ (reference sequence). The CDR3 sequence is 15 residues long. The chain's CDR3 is CASSLLSGGADEQFF. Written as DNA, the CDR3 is TGTGCCAGCAGCTTGTTAAGCGGGGGGGCCGATGAGCAGTTCTTC.

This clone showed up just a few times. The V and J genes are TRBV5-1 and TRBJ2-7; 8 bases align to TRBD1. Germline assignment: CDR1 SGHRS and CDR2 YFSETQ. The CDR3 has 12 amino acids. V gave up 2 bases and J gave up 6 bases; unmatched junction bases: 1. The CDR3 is CASSLTGGEQYF. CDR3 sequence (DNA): TGCGCCAGCAGCTTAACAGGGGGCGAGCAGTACTTC.

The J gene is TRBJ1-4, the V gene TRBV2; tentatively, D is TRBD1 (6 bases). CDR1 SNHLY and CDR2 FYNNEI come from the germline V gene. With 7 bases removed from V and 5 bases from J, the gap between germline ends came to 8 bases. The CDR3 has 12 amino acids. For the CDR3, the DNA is TGTGCCAGCAATGACAGGAATGAAAAACTGTTTTTT. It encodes CASNDRNEKLFF. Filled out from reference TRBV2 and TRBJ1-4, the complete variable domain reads EPEVTQTPSHQVTQMGQEVILRCVPISNHLYFYWYRQILGQKVEFLVSFYNNEISEKSEIFDDQFSVERPDGSNFTLKIRSTKLEDSAMYFCASNDRNEKLFFGSGTQLSVL.

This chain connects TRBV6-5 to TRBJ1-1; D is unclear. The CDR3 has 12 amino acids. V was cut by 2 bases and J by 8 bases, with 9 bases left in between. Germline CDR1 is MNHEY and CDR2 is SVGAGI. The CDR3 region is CASSYGAGEAFF. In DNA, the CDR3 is TGTGCCAGCAGTTACGGTGCAGGAGAAGCTTTCTTT.

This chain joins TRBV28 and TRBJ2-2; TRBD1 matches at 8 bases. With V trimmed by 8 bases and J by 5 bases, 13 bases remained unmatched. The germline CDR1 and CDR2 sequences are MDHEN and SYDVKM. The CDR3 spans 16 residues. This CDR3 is CASPIGWTGKTGELFF. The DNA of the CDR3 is TGTGCCAGCCCCATCGGCTGGACAGGGAAAACCGGGGAGCTGTTTTTT.

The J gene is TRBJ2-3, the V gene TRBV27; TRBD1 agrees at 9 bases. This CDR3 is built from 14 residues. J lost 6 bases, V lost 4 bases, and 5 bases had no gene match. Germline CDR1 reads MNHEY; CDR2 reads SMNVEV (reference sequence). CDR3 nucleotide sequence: TGTGCCAGCAGTTCCAACAGGGGGCTGGATACGCAGTATTTT. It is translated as CASSSNRGLDTQYF.

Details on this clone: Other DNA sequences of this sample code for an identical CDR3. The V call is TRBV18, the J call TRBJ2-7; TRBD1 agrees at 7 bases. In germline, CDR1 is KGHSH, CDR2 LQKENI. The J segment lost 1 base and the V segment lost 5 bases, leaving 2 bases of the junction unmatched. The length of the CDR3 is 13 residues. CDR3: CASSRQGSYEQYF. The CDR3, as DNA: TGTGCCAGCTCAAGACAGGGTTCCTACGAGCAGTACTTC.

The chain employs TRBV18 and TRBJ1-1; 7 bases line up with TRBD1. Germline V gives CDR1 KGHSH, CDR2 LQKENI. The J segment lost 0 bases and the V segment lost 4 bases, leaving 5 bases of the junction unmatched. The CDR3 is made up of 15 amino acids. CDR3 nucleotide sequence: TGTGCCAGCTCACGGGACAGCCTTTTGAACACTGAAGCTTTCTTT. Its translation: CASSRDSLLNTEAFF.

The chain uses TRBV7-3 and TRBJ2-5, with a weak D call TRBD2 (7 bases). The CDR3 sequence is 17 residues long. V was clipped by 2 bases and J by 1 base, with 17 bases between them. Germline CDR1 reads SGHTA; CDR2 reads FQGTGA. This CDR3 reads CASSLGQSGGPQETQYF. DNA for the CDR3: TGTGCCAGCAGCTTAGGACAGTCGGGGGGACCCCAAGAGACCCAGTACTTC.

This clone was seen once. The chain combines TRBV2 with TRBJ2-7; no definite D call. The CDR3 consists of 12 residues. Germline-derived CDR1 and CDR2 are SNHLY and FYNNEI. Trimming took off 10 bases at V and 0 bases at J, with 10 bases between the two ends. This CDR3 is CAIRRSSYEQYF. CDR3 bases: TGTGCCATTCGAAGGAGCTCCTACGAGCAGTACTTC. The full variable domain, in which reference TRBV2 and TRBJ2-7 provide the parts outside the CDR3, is EPEVTQTPSHQVTQMGQEVILRCVPISNHLYFYWYRQILGQKVEFLVSFYNNEISEKSEIFDDQFSVERPDGSNFTLKIRSTKLEDSAMYFCAIRRSSYEQYFGPGTRLTVT.

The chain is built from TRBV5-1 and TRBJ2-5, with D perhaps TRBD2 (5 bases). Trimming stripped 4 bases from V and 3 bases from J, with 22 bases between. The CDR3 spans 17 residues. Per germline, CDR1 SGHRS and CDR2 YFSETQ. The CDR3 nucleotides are TGCGCCAGCAGCCATGAGCGGACGGCGGGCCCGGAAGAGACCCAGTACTTC. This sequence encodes CASSHERTAGPEETQYF.

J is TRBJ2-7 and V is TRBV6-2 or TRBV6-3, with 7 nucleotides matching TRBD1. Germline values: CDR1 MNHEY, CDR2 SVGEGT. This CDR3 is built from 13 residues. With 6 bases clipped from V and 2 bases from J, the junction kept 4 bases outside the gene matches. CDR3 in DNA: TGTGCCAGCAGCCCTGACAGGGCCTACGAGCAGTACGTC. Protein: CASSPDRAYEQYV.

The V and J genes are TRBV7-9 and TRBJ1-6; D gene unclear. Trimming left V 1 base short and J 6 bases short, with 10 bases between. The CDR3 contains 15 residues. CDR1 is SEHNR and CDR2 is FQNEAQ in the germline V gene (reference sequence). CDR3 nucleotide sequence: TGTGCCAGCAGCTTAGGGCAGGTCATTAATTCACCCCTCCACTTT. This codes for CASSLGQVINSPLHF.

CDR3 loop: CASSYLGGNTEAFF. CDR3 nucleotide sequence: TGTGCCAGTAGTTATCTCGGGGGGAACACTGAAGCTTTCTTT. The V and J genes are TRBV19 and TRBJ1-1, with D perhaps matching TRBD1 (5 bases). V lost 5 bases and J lost 1, with 11 bases in between. Germline-derived CDR1 and CDR2 are LNHDA and SQIVND (reference sequence). The CDR3 contains 14 residues. Based on the CDR3 plus reference TRBV19 and TRBJ1-1, the full variable domain is DGGITQSPKYLFRKEGQNVTLSCEQNLNHDAMYWYRQDPGQGLRLIYYSQIVNDFQKGDIAEGYSVSREKKESFPLTVTSAQKNPTAFYLCASSYLGGNTEAFFGQGTRLTVV.

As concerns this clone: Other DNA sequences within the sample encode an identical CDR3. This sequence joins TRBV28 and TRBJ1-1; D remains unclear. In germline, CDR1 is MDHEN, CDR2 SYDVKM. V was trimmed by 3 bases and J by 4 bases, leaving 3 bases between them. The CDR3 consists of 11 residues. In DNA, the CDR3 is TGTGCCAGCAGTTTCTCCACTGAAGCTTTCTTT. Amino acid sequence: CASSFSTEAFF.